Below, 21 T cell receptor beta chains from the same sample are listed, as sequenced in a study of cytotoxic CD8 clonotypes in ibrutinib-treated CLL. Clones were sequenced by immunoSEQ multiplex PCR, and TCRdb holds only the in-frame ones, with some missing. The data contain about 140,000 clones, around 93% of them singletons. The sequencing used PBMCs, collected after 12 months of ibrutinib treatment. These receptors were obtained from a human donor with chronic lymphocytic leukemia.

This clone has a single count. The chain is built from TRBV7-3 and TRBJ1-1; D is perhaps TRBD1 (6 bases). V lost 6 bases and J lost 1, with 9 bases in between. Looked up from germline, CDR1 is SGHTA and CDR2 is FQGTGA. The CDR3 has 13 residues. DNA of the CDR3: TGTGCCAGCAGAGGACAGCCGAACACTGAAGCTTTCTTT. It encodes CASRGQPNTEAFF.

The chain employs TRBV7-3 and TRBJ2-5; TRBD2 is a possible D gene (5 bases). The CDR3 contains 16 residues. Germline V gives CDR1 SGHTA, CDR2 FQGTGA. V was pared by 3 bases and J by 3 bases, with 17 bases between. CDR3: CASSLGDGQTKETQYF. CDR3 nucleotides: TGTGCCAGCAGCTTGGGAGACGGGCAGACGAAAGAGACCCAGTACTTC. The full variable domain, with the rest looked up from reference TRBV7-3 and TRBJ2-5, is GAGVSQTPSNKVTEKGKYVELRCDPISGHTALYWYRQSLGQGPEFLIYFQGTGAADDSGLPNDRFFAVRPEGSVSTLKIQRTERGDSAVYLCASSLGDGQTKETQYFGPGTRLLVL.

The rearrangement links TRBV7-3 to TRBJ1-1; D is unclear. V was shortened by 4 bases and J by 4 bases, with 16 bases between the two germline ends. Germline V gene data show CDR1 as SGHTA and CDR2 as FQGTGA. There are 15 residues in the CDR3. CDR3 loop: CASSSDPLSGTEAFF. CDR3 coding DNA: TGTGCCAGCAGCTCCGACCCCCTGAGCGGCACTGAAGCTTTCTTT. Full variable domain (outside the CDR3, taken from reference TRBV7-3 and TRBJ1-1): GAGVSQTPSNKVTEKGKYVELRCDPISGHTALYWYRQSLGQGPEFLIYFQGTGAADDSGLPNDRFFAVRPEGSVSTLKIQRTERGDSAVYLCASSSDPLSGTEAFFGQGTRLTVV.

The V gene is TRBV4-2, the J gene TRBJ2-3; D remains ambiguous. The CDR3 has 17 residues. CDR1 is LGHNA, CDR2 YNFKEQ, per germline. V lost 0 bases to trimming and J lost 0 bases, with 13 bases between them. CDR3 DNA sequence: TGTGCCAGCAGCCAAGATGCCTACTGGGCTAGCACAGATACGCAGTATTTT. Protein product: CASSQDAYWASTDTQYF.

This chain links TRBV7-9 with TRBJ2-3, with unresolved D. CDR3 length: 17 residues. V lost 1 base and J lost 6, with 20 bases in between. Germline V gives CDR1 SEHNR, CDR2 FQNEAQ (reference sequence). CDR3 coding DNA: TGTGCCAGCAGCTTAGGTGCGGCTCATCCTGGCGAGGATACGCAGTATTTT. It translates to CASSLGAAHPGEDTQYF.

V is TRBV7-9 and J is TRBJ2-7; D is unclear. The CDR3 loop spans 12 amino acids. Germline V lookup: CDR1 SEHNR, CDR2 FQNEAQ (reference sequence). The ends were cut back, 3 bases at V and 7 bases at J, with 10 bases in the middle. CDR3 protein: CASSLGEWEQYF. CDR3 coding DNA: TGTGCCAGCAGCTTGGGTGAGTGGGAGCAGTACTTC.

V and J are TRBV4-1 and TRBJ2-7, with D possibly matching TRBD1 (7 bases). Germline V gene lookup returns CDR1 MGHRA and CDR2 YSYEKL. V was shortened by 1 base and J by 3 bases, with 16 bases between the two germline ends. The CDR3 consists of 16 residues. The chain's CDR3 is CASSQVGTGTDYEQYF. CDR3 bases: TGCGCCAGCAGCCAAGTAGGGACTGGGACAGACTACGAGCAGTACTTC.

The sample holds a few counts of this clone. J is TRBJ1-1 and V is TRBV30, with D possibly being TRBD1 (5 bases). V was trimmed by 2 bases and J by 8 bases, leaving 9 bases between them. The CDR3 extends over 11 amino acids. The germline V gene has CDR1 GTSNPN and CDR2 SVGIG (reference sequence). CDR3 sequence (DNA): TGTGCCTGGAGTACCGGGGCCGAAGCTTTCTTT. Amino acids: CAWSTGAEAFF.

The chain has TRBV16 and TRBJ1-3, with D uncertain. Trimming removed 0 bases from V and 3 bases from J, with 6 bases in between. Germline CDR1 and CDR2: KGHSY and FQNENV. The CDR3 spans 14 residues. The CDR3 protein is CASSQSGIGNTIYF. The DNA of the CDR3 is TGTGCCAGCAGCCAATCGGGTATTGGAAACACCATATATTTT.

This clone was recorded only once. The rearrangement links TRBV7-9 to TRBJ2-3; D could derive from TRBD1 or TRBD2 (5 bases each). Trimming left V 3 bases short and J 2 bases short, with 9 bases between. The CDR3 is 14 residues long. The V gene's germline CDR1 is SEHNR and CDR2 FQNEAQ (reference sequence). The CDR3 bases are TGTGCCAGCAGCTTTTCAGGGACCACAGATACGCAGTATTTT. Its protein product is CASSFSGTTDTQYF.

The chain has TRBV5-4 and TRBJ1-1, with D tentatively TRBD1 (6 bases). The CDR3 totals 14 residues. CDR1 and CDR2 from the germline V gene are SGHNT and YYREEE (reference sequence). Trimming took off 6 bases at V and 2 bases at J, with 14 bases between the two ends. As DNA, the CDR3 is TGTGCCAGCACCCAGGGACAAACAAACACTGAAGCTTTCTTT. It codes for CASTQGQTNTEAFF.

The chain recombines TRBV6-5 with TRBJ1-2, with D possibly being TRBD1 (5 bases). This CDR3 has 14 amino acids. Germline V gene data show CDR1 as MNHEY and CDR2 as SVGAGI. V lost 6 bases and J 2 bases, leaving 13 bases between the germline ends. CDR3 in amino acids: CASRHGAGNYGYTF. DNA for the CDR3: TGTGCCAGCAGGCACGGGGCAGGGAACTATGGCTACACCTTC.

This sequence joins TRBV14 and TRBJ1-4; the D is unclear. Deletions cut 8 bases from V and 8 bases from J, with 15 bases between. This CDR3 contains 13 residues. Germline V CDR1 and CDR2: SGHDN, FVKESK. CDR3 sequence: CASSRGESEKLFF. The DNA of the CDR3 is TGTGCCAGCTCCCGCGGCGAGAGCGAAAAACTGTTTTTT.

V gene TRBV9 combines with J gene TRBJ1-2; D is undetermined. In germline, CDR1 is SGDLS, CDR2 YYNGEE. V gave up 0 bases and J gave up 2 bases, with 8 bases separating them. This CDR3 is built from 14 residues. This CDR3 reads CASSVGDGNYGYTF. CDR3 DNA: TGTGCCAGCAGCGTAGGAGACGGAAACTATGGCTACACCTTC.

The V and J genes are TRBV4-1 and TRBJ2-5; maybe TRBD2 (5 bases). Trimming cost V 0 bases and J 5 bases, with 16 bases left between them. This CDR3 is 16 amino acids long. Germline V CDR1 and CDR2: MGHRA, YSYEKL. CDR3 amino acids: CASSQDEFYRGETQYF. The CDR3 DNA reads TGCGCCAGCAGCCAAGATGAATTTTACAGAGGGGAGACCCAGTACTTC.

In its sample, this clone was seen a few times. The V call is TRBV19, the J call TRBJ1-3; possibly TRBD1 for D (5 bases). This CDR3 has 13 amino acids. Germline CDR1 reads LNHDA; CDR2 reads SQIVND (reference sequence). V lost 8 bases and J 14 bases, leaving 22 bases between the germline ends. CDR3 amino acids: CASRLPPGADLYF. The DNA for the CDR3 is TGTGCCAGTCGCCTTCCCCCCGGGGCCGATCTATATTTT.

The genes are TRBV10-3 and TRBJ2-2; D is ambiguous. There are 15 residues in the CDR3. Trimming took off 4 bases at V and 1 base at J, with 10 bases between the two ends. CDR1 is ENHRY, CDR2 SYGVKD, per germline. As DNA, the CDR3 is TGTGCCATCAGTGTGCGGCAGGAGAACACCGGGGAGCTGTTTTTT. This translates into CAISVRQENTGELFF.

V and J are TRBV6-1 and TRBJ2-7; the D is unclear. The germline V gene has CDR1 MNHNS and CDR2 SASEGT. Trimming left V 0 bases short and J 2 bases short, with 11 bases between. The length of the CDR3 is 15 residues. CDR3 sequence reads: CASSEALSGPYEQYF. CDR3 bases: TGTGCCAGCAGTGAAGCCCTATCTGGGCCCTACGAGCAGTACTTC.

This rearrangement joins TRBV7-3 to TRBJ2-3; the match to TRBD2 covers 7 bases. CDR1 and CDR2 from the germline V gene are SGHTA and FQGTGA. This CDR3 is 14 amino acids long. The V segment lost 7 bases and the J segment 10 bases; nucleotides outside the gene matches: 14. Here the CDR3 reads CASTSGTTLDAQYF. The CDR3 DNA is TGTGCCAGCACCTCCGGGACTACCCTCGACGCGCAGTATTTT.

The V gene is TRBV27, the J gene TRBJ2-7, with TRBD1 matching 8 bases. V lost 5 bases to trimming and J lost 5 bases; unmatched junction nucleotides: 8. The CDR3 consists of 14 residues. Germline V CDR1 and CDR2: MNHEY, SMNVEV (reference sequence). In DNA form, the CDR3 reads TGTGCCAGCAGTCTTACCGGGACAGGTAACGAGCAGTACTTC. As protein: CASSLTGTGNEQYF.

The chain joins TRBV19 to TRBJ2-7; possible D gene TRBD1, 5 bases. Germline CDR1 is LNHDA and CDR2 is SQIVND (reference sequence). Trimming pared 3 bases from V and 6 bases from J, leaving 15 bases between. The CDR3 runs 14 residues. CDR3 residues: CASSMGRSGAEQYF. The CDR3 coding sequence is TGTGCCAGTAGTATGGGTCGGAGTGGGGCCGAGCAGTACTTC.